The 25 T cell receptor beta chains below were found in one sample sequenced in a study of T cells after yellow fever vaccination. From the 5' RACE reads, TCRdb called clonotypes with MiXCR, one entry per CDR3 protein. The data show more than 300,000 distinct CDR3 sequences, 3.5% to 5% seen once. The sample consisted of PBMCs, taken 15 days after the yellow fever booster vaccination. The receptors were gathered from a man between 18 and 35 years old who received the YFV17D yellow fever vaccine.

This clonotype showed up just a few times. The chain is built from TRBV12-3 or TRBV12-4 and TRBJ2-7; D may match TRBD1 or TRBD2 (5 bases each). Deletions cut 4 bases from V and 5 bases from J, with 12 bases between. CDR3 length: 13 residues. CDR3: CASSWGSRDEQYV. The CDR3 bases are TGTGCCAGCAGTTGGGGGAGCCGCGACGAGCAGTACGTC.

The CDR3 DNA follows: TGTGCCAGCAGTTTATCGACAAGCCCCGATACGCAGTATTTT. This translates into CASSLSTSPDTQYF. The chain has TRBV12-3 or TRBV12-4 and TRBJ2-3; no clear D. Trimming cost V 2 bases and J 6 bases, with 12 bases left between them. The CDR3 is 14 residues long.

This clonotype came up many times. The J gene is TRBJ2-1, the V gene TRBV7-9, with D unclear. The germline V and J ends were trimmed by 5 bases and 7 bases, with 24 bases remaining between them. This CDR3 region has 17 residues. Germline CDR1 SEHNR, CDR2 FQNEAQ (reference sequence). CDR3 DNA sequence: TGTGCCAGCAGCCCAGGTTTTTTGGGCCTGGGTATTAATGAGCAGTTCTTC. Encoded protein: CASSPGFLGLGINEQFF. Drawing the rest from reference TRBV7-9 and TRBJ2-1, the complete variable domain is DTGVSQNPRHKITKRGQNVTFRCDPISEHNRLYWYRQTLGQGPEFLTYFQNEAQLEKSRLLSDRFSAERPKGSFSTLEIQRTEQGDSAMYLCASSPGFLGLGINEQFFGPGTRLTVL.

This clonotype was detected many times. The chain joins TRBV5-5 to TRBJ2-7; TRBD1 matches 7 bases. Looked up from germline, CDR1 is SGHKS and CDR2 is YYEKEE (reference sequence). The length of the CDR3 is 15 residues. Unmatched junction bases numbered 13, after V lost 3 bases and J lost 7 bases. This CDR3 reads CASSYRPTGLREQYV. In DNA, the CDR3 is TGTGCCAGCAGCTACCGCCCGACAGGGCTGAGGGAGCAGTACGTC.

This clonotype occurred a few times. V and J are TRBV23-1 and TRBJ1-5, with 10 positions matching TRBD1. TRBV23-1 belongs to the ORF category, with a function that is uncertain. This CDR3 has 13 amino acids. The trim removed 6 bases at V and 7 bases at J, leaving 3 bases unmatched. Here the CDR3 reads CASSGTGEQPQHF. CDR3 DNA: TGCGCCAGCAGCGGGACAGGGGAGCAGCCCCAGCATTTT.

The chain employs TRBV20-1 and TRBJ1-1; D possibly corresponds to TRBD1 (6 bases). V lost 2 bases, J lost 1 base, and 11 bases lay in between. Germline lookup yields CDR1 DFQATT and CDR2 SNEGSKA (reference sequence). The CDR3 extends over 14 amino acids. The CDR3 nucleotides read TGCAGTGCTAGATTAGGGGGGACGAACACTGAAGCTTTCTTT. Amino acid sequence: CSARLGGTNTEAFF.

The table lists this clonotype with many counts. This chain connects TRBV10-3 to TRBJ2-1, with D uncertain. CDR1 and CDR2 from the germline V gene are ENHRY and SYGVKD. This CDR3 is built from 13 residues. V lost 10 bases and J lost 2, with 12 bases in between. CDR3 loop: CATQQPPYNEQFF. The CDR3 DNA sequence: TGTGCCACCCAACAACCCCCCTACAATGAGCAGTTCTTC.

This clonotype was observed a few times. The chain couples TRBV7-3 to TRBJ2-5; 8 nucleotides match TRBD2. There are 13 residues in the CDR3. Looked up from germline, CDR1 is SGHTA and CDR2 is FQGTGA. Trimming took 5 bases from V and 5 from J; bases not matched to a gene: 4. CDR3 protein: CASSRGGMETQYF. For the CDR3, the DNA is TGTGCCAGCAGCCGCGGGGGGATGGAGACCCAGTACTTC.

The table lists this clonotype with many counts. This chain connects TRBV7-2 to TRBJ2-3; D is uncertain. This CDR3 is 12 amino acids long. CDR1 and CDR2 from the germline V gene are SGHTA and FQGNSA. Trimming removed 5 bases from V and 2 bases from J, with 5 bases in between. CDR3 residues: CASSAYTDTQYF. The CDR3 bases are TGTGCCAGCAGCGCCTACACAGATACGCAGTATTTT. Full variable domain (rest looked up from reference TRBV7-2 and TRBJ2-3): GAGVSQSPSNKVTEKGKDVELRCDPISGHTALYWYRQSLGQGLEFLIYFQGNSAPDKSGLPSDRFSAERTGGSVSTLTIQRTQQEDSAVYLCASSAYTDTQYFGPGTRLTVL.

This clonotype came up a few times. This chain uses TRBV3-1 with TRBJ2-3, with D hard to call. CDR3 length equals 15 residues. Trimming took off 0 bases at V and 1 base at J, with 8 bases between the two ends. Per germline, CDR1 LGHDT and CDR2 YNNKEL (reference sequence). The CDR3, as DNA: TGTGCCAGCAGCCAAGATCTTGGGGGCACAGATACGCAGTATTTT. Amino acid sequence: CASSQDLGGTDTQYF.

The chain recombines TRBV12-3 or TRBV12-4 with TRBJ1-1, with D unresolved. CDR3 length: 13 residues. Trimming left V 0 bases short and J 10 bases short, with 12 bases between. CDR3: CASSLARAAGAFF. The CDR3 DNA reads TGTGCCAGCAGTTTAGCTAGGGCGGCCGGAGCTTTCTTT.

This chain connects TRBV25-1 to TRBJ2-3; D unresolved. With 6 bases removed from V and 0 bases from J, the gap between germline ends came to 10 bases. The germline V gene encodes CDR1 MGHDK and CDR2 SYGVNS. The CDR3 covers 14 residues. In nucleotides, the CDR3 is TGTGCCAGCAGCCACCGGTTTAGCACAGATACGCAGTATTTT. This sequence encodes CASSHRFSTDTQYF.

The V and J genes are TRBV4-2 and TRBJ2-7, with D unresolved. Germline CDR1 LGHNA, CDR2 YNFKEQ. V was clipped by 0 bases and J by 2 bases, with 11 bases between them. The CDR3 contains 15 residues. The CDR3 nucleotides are TGTGCCAGCAGCCAAGAGGTGATAGCCGCCTACGAGCAGTACTTC. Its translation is CASSQEVIAAYEQYF.

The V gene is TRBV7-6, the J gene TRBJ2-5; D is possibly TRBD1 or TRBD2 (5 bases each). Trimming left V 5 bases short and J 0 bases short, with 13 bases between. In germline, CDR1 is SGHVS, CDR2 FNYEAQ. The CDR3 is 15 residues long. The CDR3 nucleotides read TGTGCCAGCAGCCTGCTCGGGGCCTACCAAGAGACCCAGTACTTC. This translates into CASSLLGAYQETQYF.

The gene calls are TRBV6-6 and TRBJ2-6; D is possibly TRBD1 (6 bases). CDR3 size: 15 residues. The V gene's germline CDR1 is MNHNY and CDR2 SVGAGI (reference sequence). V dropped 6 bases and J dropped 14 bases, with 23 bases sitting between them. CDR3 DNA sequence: TGTGCCAGCAGGCCCGGACAGCCCCCGCTCTGGCTCCTGACTTTC. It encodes CASRPGQPPLWLLTF.

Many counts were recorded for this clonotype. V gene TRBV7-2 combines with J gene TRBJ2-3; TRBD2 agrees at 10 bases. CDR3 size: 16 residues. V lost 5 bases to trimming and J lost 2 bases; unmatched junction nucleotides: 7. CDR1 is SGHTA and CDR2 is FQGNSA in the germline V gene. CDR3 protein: CASSPPGLAFTDTQYF. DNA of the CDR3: TGTGCCAGCAGCCCACCGGGACTAGCGTTCACAGATACGCAGTATTTT. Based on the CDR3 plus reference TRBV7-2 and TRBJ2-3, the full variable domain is GAGVSQSPSNKVTEKGKDVELRCDPISGHTALYWYRQSLGQGLEFLIYFQGNSAPDKSGLPSDRFSAERTGGSVSTLTIQRTQQEDSAVYLCASSPPGLAFTDTQYFGPGTRLTVL.

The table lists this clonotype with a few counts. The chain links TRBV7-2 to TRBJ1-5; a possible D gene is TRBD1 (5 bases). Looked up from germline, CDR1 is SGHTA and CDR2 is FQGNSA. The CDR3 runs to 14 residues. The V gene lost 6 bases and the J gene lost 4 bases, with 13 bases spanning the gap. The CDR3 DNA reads TGTGCCAGCAGTTCTTGGGGCCTAAATCAGCCCCAGCATTTT. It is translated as CASSSWGLNQPQHF.

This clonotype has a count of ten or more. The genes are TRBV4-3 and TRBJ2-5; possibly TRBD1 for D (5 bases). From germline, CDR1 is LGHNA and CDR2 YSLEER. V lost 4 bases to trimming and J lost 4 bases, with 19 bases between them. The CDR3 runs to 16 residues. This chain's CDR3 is CASSPYDASGLETQYF. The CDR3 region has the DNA TGCGCCAGCAGCCCCTACGACGCCTCAGGGTTAGAGACCCAGTACTTC.

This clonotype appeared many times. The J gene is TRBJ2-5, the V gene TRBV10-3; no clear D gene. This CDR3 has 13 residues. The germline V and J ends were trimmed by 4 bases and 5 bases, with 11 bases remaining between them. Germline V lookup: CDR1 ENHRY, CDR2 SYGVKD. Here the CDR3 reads CAISGNSAETQYF. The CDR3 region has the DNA TGTGCCATCAGTGGAAACAGTGCGGAGACCCAGTACTTC.

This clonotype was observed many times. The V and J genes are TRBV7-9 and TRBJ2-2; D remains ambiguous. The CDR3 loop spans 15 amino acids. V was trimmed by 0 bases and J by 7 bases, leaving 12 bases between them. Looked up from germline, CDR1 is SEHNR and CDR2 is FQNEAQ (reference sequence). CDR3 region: CASSLAGSLIGELFF. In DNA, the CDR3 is TGTGCCAGCAGCTTAGCAGGGTCTCTTATCGGGGAGCTGTTTTTT.

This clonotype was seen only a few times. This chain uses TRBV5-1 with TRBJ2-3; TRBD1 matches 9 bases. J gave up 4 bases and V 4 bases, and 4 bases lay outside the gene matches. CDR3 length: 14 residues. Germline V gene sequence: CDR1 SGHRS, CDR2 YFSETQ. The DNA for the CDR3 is TGCGCCAGCAGCCGACAGGGGGTTTCAGATACGCAGTATTTT. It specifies CASSRQGVSDTQYF.

CDR3 nucleotides: TGTGCCAGCAGTGATCCGGGACGCAATGAGCAGTTCTTC. Its translation: CASSDPGRNEQFF. The chain couples TRBV6-5 to TRBJ2-1; D is perhaps TRBD1 or TRBD2 (5 bases each). The CDR3 has 13 amino acids. The ends were cut back, 5 bases at V and 6 bases at J, with 11 bases in the middle. Per the germline V gene, CDR1 is MNHEY and CDR2 is SVGAGI.

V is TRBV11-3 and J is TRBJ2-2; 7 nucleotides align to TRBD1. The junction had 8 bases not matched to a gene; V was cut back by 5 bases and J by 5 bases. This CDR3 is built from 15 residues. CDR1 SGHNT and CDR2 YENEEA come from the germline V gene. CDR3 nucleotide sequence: TGTGCCAGCAGCCCCGACAGGGATGGGACCGGGGAGCTGTTTTTT. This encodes CASSPDRDGTGELFF.

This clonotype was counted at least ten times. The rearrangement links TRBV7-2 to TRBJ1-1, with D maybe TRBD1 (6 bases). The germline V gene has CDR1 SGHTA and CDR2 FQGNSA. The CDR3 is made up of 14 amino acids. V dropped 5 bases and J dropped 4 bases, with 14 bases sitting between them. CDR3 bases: TGTGCCAGCAGCCCAGTCGCGGGGGCCACTGAAGCTTTCTTT. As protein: CASSPVAGATEAFF.

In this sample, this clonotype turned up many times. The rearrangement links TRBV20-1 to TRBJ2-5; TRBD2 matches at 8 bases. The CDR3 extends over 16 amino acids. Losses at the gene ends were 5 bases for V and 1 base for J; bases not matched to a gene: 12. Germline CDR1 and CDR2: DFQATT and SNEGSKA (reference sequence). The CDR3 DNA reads TGCAGTGCTGACGAACTAGCGGCGACGCTCCAAGAGACCCAGTACTTC. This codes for CSADELAATLQETQYF.